There are a few counts of the clone carrying this T cell receptor (beta chain). Its antigen is as yet unknown. The time point was: patch test 1, 2 weeks after DPC sensitization. Documented treatment: therapeutic diphenylcyclopropenone sensitization with weekly scalp DPC. Each CDR3 protein is one row after TCRdb ran MiXCR on the RACE reads. The sample has roughly 360,000 distinct CDR3 sequences, around 4.8% seen once. This sample is drawn from a study of human T cells and chemical hapten exposure. General study points: In comparison with controls, expanded TCRs gave rise to a significantly larger number of large CDR3 similarity clusters.

Germline CDR1 reads LGHNA; CDR2 reads YSLEER. This CDR3 is 16 amino acids long. The ends lost 3 bases at V and 9 bases at J; junction bases unmatched: 8. The chain links TRBV4-3 to TRBJ1-6; 10 positions agree with TRBD1. The receptor comes from a woman aged 45-60 years with alopecia areata. Some clones in this sample may be carry-over from other donors' samples. Sequencing used whole blood, obtained in connection with sensitization to the hapten diphenylcyclopropenone (DPC). The CDR3 is CASSQGARDRGSPLHF. In nucleotides, the CDR3 is TGCGCCAGCAGCCAGGGAGCCCGGGACAGGGGTTCACCCCTCCACTTT.